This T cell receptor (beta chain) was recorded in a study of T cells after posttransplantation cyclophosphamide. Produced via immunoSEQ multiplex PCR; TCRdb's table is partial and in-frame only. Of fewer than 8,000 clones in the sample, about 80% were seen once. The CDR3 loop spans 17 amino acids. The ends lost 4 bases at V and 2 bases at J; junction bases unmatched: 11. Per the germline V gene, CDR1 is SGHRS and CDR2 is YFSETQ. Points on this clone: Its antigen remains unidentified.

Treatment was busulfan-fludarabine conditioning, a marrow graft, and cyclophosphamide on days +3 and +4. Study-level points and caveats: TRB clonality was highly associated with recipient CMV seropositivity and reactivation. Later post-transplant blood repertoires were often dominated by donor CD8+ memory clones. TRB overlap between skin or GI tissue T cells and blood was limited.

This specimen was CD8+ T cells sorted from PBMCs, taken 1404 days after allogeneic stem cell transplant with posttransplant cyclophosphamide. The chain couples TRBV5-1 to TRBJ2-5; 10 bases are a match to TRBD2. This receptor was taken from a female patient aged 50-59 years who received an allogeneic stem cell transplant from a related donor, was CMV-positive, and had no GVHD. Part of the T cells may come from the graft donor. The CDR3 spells CASSPRVAGGRQETQYF. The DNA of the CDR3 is TGCGCCAGCAGCCCCCGGGTAGCGGGAGGTCGGCAAGAGACCCAGTACTTC.